These T cell receptor beta chains were read from a single sample in a study of shared clonotypes between healthy human individuals. Generated by immunoSEQ multiplex PCR, the TCRdb table keeps only in-frame clones and is missing some. This table holds about 590,000 clones, 95% found once. Material: naive CD8+ T cells sorted from blood. Receptors originate from a woman aged 25-40 years in good health. Each CDR3 is given with its conserved first and last residue. D genes are given only for firm matches. Not every row has a clone size; where given, it reads once, few, many or a size class.

V	size	J	D	CDR3	DNA
TRBV27	-	TRBJ2-1	TRBD1	CASSRTGYNEQFF	TGTGCCAGCAGCCGGACAGGGTACAATGAGCAGTTCTTC
TRBV5-6	-	TRBJ2-7	TRBD2	CASSLVSSGTYEQYF	TGTGCCAGCAGCTTGGTGTCTAGCGGGACCTACGAGCAGTACTTC
TRBV14	-	TRBJ2-7	TRBD1	CASSLTGTGAYEQYF	TGTGCCAGCAGCCTTACCGGGACAGGGGCCTACGAGCAGTACTTC
TRBV6-6	-	TRBJ1-3	-	CASSSIRRTARDTIYF	TGTGCCAGCAGTTCGATAAGGCGGACAGCCCGGGACACCATATATTTT
TRBV15	-	TRBJ2-6	-	CATSFGAFLGGANVLTF	TGTGCCACCAGCTTTGGGGCCTTCCTTGGAGGGGCCAACGTCCTGACTTTC
TRBV19	-	TRBJ2-7	TRBD1	CASSIGGQGYEQYF	TGTGCCAGTAGTATTGGGGGACAGGGTTACGAGCAGTACTTC
TRBV27	once	TRBJ2-2	-	CASSSPYRLGADYLANTGELFF	TGTGCCAGCAGTTCCCCATACAGGCTGGGGGCAGACTATCTCGCGAACACCGGGGAGCTGTTTTTT
TRBV15	-	TRBJ2-7	-	CATSMLGGLSSYEQYF	TGTGCCACCAGCATGCTTGGGGGGCTTAGCTCCTACGAGCAGTACTTC
TRBV29-1	-	TRBJ2-7	-	CSVVSGGTPYEQYF	TGCAGCGTTGTGTCGGGGGGCACCCCCTACGAGCAGTACTTC
TRBV5-4	-	TRBJ2-7	TRBD2	CASSLRDYPYEQYF	TGTGCCAGCAGCCTCCGGGACTACCCCTACGAGCAGTACTTC
TRBV16	-	TRBJ2-1	TRBD2	CASSQSIRGGYNEQFF	TGTGCCAGCAGCCAATCGATACGCGGGGGTTACAATGAGCAGTTCTTC
TRBV27	-	TRBJ2-7	-	CASSFGRGQGPTYEQYF	TGTGCCAGCAGTTTTGGCCGGGGGCAGGGGCCTACCTACGAGCAGTACTTC
TRBV19	-	TRBJ1-1	-	CARGVGCTEAFF	TGTGCCAGGGGAGTGGGTTGCACTGAAGCTTTCTTT
TRBV28	-	TRBJ2-7	TRBD2	CASSSEELAVLEQYF	TGTGCCAGCAGCTCGGAGGAACTAGCGGTCCTGGAGCAGTACTTC
TRBV23-1	-	TRBJ2-6	TRBD2	CASSRLLLAGCAGANVLTF	TGCGCCAGCAGCCGCCTCTTACTAGCGGGATGTGCTGGGGCCAACGTCCTGACTTTC
TRBV2	-	TRBJ1-4	TRBD1	CASRVGTAGTNEKLFF	TGTGCCAGCAGGGTAGGGACAGCGGGAACTAATGAAAAACTGTTTTTT
TRBV7-9	-	TRBJ2-2	TRBD2	CAGSELTSGYAGELFF	TGTGCCGGCAGCGAGCTGACTAGCGGGTATGCCGGGGAGCTGTTTTTT
TRBV13	-	TRBJ2-1	-	CASSLNRERGWNEQFF	TGTGCCAGCAGCTTAAACCGGGAGAGGGGGTGGAATGAGCAGTTCTTC
TRBV5-1	-	TRBJ1-1	-	CASSLEEGLLNTEAFF	TGCGCCAGCAGCTTGGAGGAGGGGCTATTGAACACTGAAGCTTTCTTT
TRBV5-8	-	TRBJ1-2	-	CASSNPSRIYGYTF	TGTGCCAGCAGCAACCCCTCCCGGATCTATGGCTACACCTTC
TRBV15	-	TRBJ2-7	-	CATSPASLSYEQYF	TGTGCCACCAGCCCGGCTAGTCTCAGCTACGAGCAGTACTTC
TRBV11-2	-	TRBJ2-7	TRBD1	CASSLGVGQGEYEQYF	TGTGCCAGCAGCTTAGGGGTTGGACAGGGAGAGTACGAGCAGTACTTC
TRBV6-5	-	TRBJ2-7	-	CASSIGPYEQYF	TGTGCCAGCAGTATCGGACCCTACGAGCAGTACTTC
TRBV5-1	-	TRBJ2-7	-	CASSSHFGTGTETYEQYF	TGCGCCAGCAGCTCCCACTTCGGGACCGGGACTGAGACCTACGAGCAGTACTTC
TRBV6-5	-	TRBJ2-7	TRBD1	CASSFGTGVEQYF	TGTGCCAGCAGTTTCGGGACAGGGGTCGAGCAGTACTTC
TRBV4-1	-	TRBJ1-4	-	CASSQDPDLGEKLFF	TGCGCCAGCAGCCAAGATCCGGACCTAGGGGAAAAACTGTTTTTT
TRBV27	-	TRBJ2-7	TRBD1	CASSLGAGGWYEQYF	TGTGCCAGCAGTTTAGGGGCAGGGGGCTGGTACGAGCAGTACTTC
TRBV5-1	-	TRBJ2-7	-	CASSLAGLNSYEQYF	TGCGCCAGCAGCTTGGCCGGCCTTAACTCCTACGAGCAGTACTTC
TRBV2	-	TRBJ1-1	-	CASSEWSRTEAFF	TGTGCCAGCAGTGAATGGAGCCGAACTGAAGCTTTCTTT
TRBV5-1	-	TRBJ2-5	-	CASSFSIRETQYF	TGCGCCAGCAGCTTTAGCATCCGAGAGACCCAGTACTTC
TRBV9	-	TRBJ2-1	TRBD2	CASSVEAGGPLIHEQFF	TGTGCCAGCAGCGTAGAAGCGGGAGGGCCCTTAATCCATGAGCAGTTCTTC
TRBV10-3	-	TRBJ1-1	-	CAISDGGGTEAFF	TGTGCCATCAGTGACGGTGGCGGGACTGAAGCTTTCTTT
TRBV19	-	TRBJ2-1	-	CASSKSSGNEQFF	TGTGCCAGTAGTAAGTCCTCGGGTAATGAGCAGTTCTTC
TRBV6-6	-	TRBJ1-2	-	CASSYGRNYGYTF	TGTGCCAGCAGTTACGGACGGAACTATGGCTACACCTTC
TRBV27	-	TRBJ1-4	TRBD1	CASSSRQGANEKLFF	TGTGCCAGCAGTTCTAGACAGGGGGCTAATGAAAAACTGTTTTTT
TRBV6-5	-	TRBJ2-5	TRBD2	CASSPSGGTVAQYF	TGTGCCAGCAGCCCCAGCGGGGGGACCGTGGCCCAGTACTTC
TRBV7-6	-	TRBJ2-2	TRBD1	CASSLVTGVVPGELFF	TGTGCCAGCAGCTTAGTCACAGGGGTGGTCCCCGGGGAGCTGTTTTTT
TRBV10-3	-	TRBJ2-1	-	CAISESAYNEQFF	TGTGCCATCAGTGAGTCAGCCTACAATGAGCAGTTCTTC
TRBV7-9	-	TRBJ2-7	-	CASSPVVGNYEQYF	TGTGCCAGCAGCCCAGTCGTTGGTAACTACGAGCAGTACTTC
TRBV4-1	-	TRBJ1-5	-	CATQGGSNQPQHF	TGCGCCACCCAGGGAGGCAGCAATCAGCCCCAGCATTTT
TRBV7-9	-	TRBJ1-1	-	CASSPTENTEAFF	TGTGCCAGCAGCCCCACAGAGAACACTGAAGCTTTCTTT
TRBV5-6	-	TRBJ2-2	-	CASSLARQTNTGELFF	TGTGCCAGCAGCTTGGCGAGACAGACGAACACCGGGGAGCTGTTTTTT
TRBV9	-	TRBJ2-2	TRBD2	CASSDQREGANTGELFF	TGTGCCAGCAGCGATCAGCGGGAGGGCGCGAACACCGGGGAGCTGTTTTTT
TRBV30	-	TRBJ2-7	TRBD2	CAWSVGAGVGEQYF	TGTGCCTGGAGTGTAGGGGCGGGAGTGGGAGAGCAGTACTTC
TRBV2	-	TRBJ2-1	TRBD2	CASLGLANEQFF	TGTGCCAGCCTCGGACTAGCAAATGAGCAGTTCTTC